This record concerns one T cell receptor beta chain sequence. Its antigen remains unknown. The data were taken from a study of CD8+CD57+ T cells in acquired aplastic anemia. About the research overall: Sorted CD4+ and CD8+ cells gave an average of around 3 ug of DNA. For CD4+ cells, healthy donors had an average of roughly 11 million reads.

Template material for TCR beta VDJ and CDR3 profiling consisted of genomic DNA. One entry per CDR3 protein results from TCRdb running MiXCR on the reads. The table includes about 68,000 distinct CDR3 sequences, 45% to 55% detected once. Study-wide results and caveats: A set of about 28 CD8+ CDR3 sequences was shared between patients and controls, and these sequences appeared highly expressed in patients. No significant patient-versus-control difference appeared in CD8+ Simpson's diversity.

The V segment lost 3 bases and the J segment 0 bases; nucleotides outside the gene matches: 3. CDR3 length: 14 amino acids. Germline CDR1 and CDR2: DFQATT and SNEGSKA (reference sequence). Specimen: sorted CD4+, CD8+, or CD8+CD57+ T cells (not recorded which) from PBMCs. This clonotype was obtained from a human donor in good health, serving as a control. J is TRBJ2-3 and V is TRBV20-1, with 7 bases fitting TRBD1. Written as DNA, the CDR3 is TGCAGTGCTAGGGGGACAGTGAGCACAGATACGCAGTATTTT. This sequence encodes CSARGTVSTDTQYF.